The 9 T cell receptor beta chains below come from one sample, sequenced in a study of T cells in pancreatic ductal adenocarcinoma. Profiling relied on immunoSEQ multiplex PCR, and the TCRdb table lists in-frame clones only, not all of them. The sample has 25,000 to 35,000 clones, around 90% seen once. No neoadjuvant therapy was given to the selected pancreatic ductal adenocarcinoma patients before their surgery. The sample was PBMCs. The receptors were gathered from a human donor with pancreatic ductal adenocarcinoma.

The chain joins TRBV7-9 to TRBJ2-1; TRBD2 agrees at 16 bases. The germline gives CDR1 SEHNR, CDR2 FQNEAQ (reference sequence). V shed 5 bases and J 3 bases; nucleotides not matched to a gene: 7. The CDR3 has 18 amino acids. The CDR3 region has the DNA TGTGCCAGCAGCCTAGGGACTAGCGGGAGGGCCCTCTACAATGAGCAGTTCTTC. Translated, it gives CASSLGTSGRALYNEQFF. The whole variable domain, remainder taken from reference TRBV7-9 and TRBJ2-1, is DTGVSQNPRHKITKRGQNVTFRCDPISEHNRLYWYRQTLGQGPEFLTYFQNEAQLEKSRLLSDRFSAERPKGSFSTLEIQRTEQGDSAMYLCASSLGTSGRALYNEQFFGPGTRLTVL.

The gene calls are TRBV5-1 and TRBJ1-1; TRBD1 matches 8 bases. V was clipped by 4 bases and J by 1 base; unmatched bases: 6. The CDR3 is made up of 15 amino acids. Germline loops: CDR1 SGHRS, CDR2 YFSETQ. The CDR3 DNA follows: TGCGCCAGCAGCCCGACAGGGGACAGGAACACTGAAGCTTTCTTT. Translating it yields CASSPTGDRNTEAFF.

CDR3 bases: TGCGCCAGCAGCTTAAGAGGTGGTGCCTACGAGCAGTACTTC. It encodes CASSLRGGAYEQYF. The V and J genes are TRBV5-1 and TRBJ2-7; D not resolved. This CDR3 spans 14 amino acids. The germline V gene has CDR1 SGHRS and CDR2 YFSETQ. V was cut by 2 bases and J by 2 bases, with 11 bases left in between.

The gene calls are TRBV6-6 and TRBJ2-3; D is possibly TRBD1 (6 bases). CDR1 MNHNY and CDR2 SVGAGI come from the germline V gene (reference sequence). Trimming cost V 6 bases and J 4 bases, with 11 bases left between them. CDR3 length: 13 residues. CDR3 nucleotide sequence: TGTGCCAGCAGGCCCCCAGGGGCAGATACGCAGTATTTT. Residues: CASRPPGADTQYF.

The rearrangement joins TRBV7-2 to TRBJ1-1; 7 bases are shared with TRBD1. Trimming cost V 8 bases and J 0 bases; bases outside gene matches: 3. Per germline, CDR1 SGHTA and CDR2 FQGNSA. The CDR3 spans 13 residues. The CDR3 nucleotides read TGTGCCAGCGGGGGACAGCTGAACACTGAAGCTTTCTTT. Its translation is CASGGQLNTEAFF.

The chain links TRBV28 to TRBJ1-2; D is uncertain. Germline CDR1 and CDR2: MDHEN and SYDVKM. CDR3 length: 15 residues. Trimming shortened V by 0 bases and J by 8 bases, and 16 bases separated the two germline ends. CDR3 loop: CASSLWGGEAGGYTF. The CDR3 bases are TGTGCCAGCAGTTTATGGGGAGGCGAGGCAGGCGGCTACACCTTC.

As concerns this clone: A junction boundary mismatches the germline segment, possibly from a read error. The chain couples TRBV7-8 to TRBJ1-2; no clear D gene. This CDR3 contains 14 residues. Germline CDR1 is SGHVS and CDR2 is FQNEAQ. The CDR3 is CASSPVGQAPRLAF. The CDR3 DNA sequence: TGTGCCAGCAGCCCTGTTGGTCAGGCACCCCGGTTGGCCTTC.

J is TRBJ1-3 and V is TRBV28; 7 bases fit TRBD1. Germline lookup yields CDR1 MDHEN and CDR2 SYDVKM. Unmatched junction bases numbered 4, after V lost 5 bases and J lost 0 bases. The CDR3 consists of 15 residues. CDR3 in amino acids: CASSRQGPSGNTIYF. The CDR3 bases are TGTGCCAGCAGTCGACAGGGCCCCTCTGGAAACACCATATATTTT.

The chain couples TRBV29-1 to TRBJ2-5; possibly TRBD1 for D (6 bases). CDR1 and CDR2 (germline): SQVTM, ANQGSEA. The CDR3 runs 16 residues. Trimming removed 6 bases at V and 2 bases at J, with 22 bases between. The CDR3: CSVGPLLNRVQETQYF. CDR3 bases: TGCAGCGTCGGCCCCTTACTAAACAGGGTTCAAGAGACCCAGTACTTC. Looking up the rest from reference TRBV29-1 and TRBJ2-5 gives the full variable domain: SAVISQKPSRDICQRGTSLTIQCQVDSQVTMMFWYRQQPGQSLTLIATANQGSEATYESGFVIDKFPISRPNLTFSTLTVSNMSPEDSSIYLCSVGPLLNRVQETQYFGPGTRLLVL.